This TCR beta chain is drawn from a study of blood T cell repertoires in COVID-19. Repertoires were generated with immunoSEQ multiplex PCR, while TCRdb's copy carries only in-frame clones and drops some. The repertoire holds about 300,000 clones, with 86% as singletons. Participant ages covered roughly 18 to 89 years across 25 or so US areas. Participants' own reports of clinical history determined their cohort assignment. The sequencing input was PBMCs or T cells enriched from blood (not recorded which). This clonotype originated in a man aged 30 to 45 who had recovered from COVID-19.

CDR3 protein: CASSQGGTGGGFSPLHF. CDR3 bases: TGTGCCAGCAGCCAAGGGGGGACAGGGGGCGGTTTTTCACCCCTCCACTTT. The chain is built from TRBV4-2 and TRBJ1-6; 12 bases align to TRBD1. CDR1 is LGHNA, CDR2 YNFKEQ, per germline. The V and J ends lost 1 base and 9 bases, in that order; junction bases with no gene match: 7. CDR3 length: 17 amino acids.